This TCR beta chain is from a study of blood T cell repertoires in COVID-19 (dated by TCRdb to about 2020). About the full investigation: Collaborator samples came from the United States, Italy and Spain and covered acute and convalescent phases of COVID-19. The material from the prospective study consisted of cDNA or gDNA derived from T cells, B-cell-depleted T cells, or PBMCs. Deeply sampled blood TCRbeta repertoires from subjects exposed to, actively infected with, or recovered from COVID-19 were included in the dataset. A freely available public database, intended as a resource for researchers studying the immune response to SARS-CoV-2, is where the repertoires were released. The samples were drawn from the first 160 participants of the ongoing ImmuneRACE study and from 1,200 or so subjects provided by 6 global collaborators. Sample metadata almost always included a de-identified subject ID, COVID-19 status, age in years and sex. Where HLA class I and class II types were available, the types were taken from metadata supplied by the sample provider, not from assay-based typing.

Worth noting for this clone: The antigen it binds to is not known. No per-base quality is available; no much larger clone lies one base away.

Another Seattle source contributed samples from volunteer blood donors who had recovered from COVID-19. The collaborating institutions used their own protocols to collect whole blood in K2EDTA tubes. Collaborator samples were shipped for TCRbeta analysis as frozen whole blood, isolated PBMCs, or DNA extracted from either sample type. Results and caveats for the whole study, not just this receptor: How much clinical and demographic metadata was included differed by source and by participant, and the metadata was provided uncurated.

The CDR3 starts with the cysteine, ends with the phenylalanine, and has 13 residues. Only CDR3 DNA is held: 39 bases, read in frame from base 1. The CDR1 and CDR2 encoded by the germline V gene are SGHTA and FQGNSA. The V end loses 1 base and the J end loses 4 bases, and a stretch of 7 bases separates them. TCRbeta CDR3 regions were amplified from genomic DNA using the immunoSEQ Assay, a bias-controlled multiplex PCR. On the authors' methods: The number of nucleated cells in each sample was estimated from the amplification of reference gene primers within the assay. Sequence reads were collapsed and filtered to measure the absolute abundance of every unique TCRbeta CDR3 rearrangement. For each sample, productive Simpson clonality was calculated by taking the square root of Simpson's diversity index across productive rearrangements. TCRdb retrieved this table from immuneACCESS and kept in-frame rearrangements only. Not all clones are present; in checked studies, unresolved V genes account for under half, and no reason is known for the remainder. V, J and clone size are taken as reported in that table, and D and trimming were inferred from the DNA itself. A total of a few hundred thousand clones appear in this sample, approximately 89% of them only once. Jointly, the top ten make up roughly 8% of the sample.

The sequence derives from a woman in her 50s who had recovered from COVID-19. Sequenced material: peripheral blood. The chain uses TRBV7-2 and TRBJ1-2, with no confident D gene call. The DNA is TGTGCCAGCAGCTTAGACGGTCTCTATGGCTACACCTTC. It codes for CASSLDGLYGYTF. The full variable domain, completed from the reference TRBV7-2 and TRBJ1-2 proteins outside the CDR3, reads GAGVSQSPSNKVTEKGKDVELRCDPISGHTALYWYRQSLGQGLEFLIYFQGNSAPDKSGLPSDRFSAERTGGSVSTLTIQRTQQEDSAVYLCASSLDGLYGYTFGSGTRLTVV.